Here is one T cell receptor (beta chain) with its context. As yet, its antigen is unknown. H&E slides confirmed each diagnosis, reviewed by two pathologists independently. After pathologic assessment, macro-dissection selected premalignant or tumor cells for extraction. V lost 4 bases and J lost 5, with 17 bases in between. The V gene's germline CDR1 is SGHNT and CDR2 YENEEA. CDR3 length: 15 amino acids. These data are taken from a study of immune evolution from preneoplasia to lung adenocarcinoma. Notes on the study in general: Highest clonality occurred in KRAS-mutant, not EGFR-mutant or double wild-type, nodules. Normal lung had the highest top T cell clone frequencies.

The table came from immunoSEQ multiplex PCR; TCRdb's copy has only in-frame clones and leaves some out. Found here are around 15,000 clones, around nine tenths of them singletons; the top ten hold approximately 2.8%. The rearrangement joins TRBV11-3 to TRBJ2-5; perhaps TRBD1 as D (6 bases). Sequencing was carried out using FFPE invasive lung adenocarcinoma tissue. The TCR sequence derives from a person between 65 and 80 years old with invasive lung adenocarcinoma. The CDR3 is CASSSGAPGTETQYF. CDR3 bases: TGTGCCAGCAGCTCAGGGGCGCCGGGAACTGAGACCCAGTACTTC.